Described below is a single T cell receptor (beta chain) sequence and its context. It lacks a known antigen. Base quality data are lacking; no much larger clone is found one base away. The V and J ends are trimmed by 2 bases and 11 bases, leaving 13 bases between them. The germline V gene yields SGHDT for CDR1 and YYEEEE for CDR2. Including cysteine and phenylalanine, the CDR3 has 12 amino acids. Only the CDR3 portion is preserved as DNA: 36 bases, with reading frame beginning at the first base. Participants in the prospective study were enrolled through a virtual design, were aged 18 to 89 years, and lived in approximately 24 United States geographic areas. To assign participants to cohorts, the prospective study relied on clinical history that participants themselves reported in a screening survey and a study questionnaire. ImmuneRACE Cohort 3 recovered participants were defined by two consecutive negative NP/OP PCR tests, healthcare professional clearance, or symptom resolution. Each participant in the prospective study had whole blood, serum and a nasopharyngeal or oropharyngeal swab collected by mobile phlebotomists. Prospective study participants could optionally give additional blood draws and questionnaires over a roughly two-month period. Blood samples from the prospective study were shipped frozen or at room temperature prior to DNA extraction.

This sample was taken from a study of blood T cell repertoires in COVID-19 (TCRdb year 2020). Broadly, across the study: Samples covering the acute and convalescent phases of COVID-19 were provided by collaborators in the United States, Italy and Spain. The samples were drawn from two sources: the first 160 participants of the ongoing ImmuneRACE study, and 950 to 1,500 subjects contributed by 6 global collaborators. The repertoires were made available in a free public database intended to serve as a resource for research on the immune response to SARS-CoV-2. Where available, HLA class I and class II types were obtained from metadata supplied by the sample provider rather than from assay-based typing. The prospective study material was composed of cDNA or gDNA derived from T cells, B-cell-depleted T cells, or PBMCs. Nearly every sample came with metadata listing a de-identified subject ID, COVID-19 status, age in years and sex. Deeply sampled blood TCRbeta repertoires from subjects exposed to, actively infected with, or recovered from COVID-19 were included in the dataset.

TCRbeta CDR3 regions were amplified from genomic DNA using the immunoSEQ Assay, a bias-controlled multiplex PCR. The authors' pipeline ran thus. The number of nucleated cells in each sample was estimated by amplification of reference gene primers within the assay. To quantify the absolute abundance of each unique TCRbeta CDR3 rearrangement, sequence reads were collapsed and filtered. For each sample, productive Simpson clonality was calculated by taking the square root of Simpson's diversity index across productive rearrangements. TCRdb's version of the immuneACCESS table is confined to in-frame rearrangements and falls short of the full clone set. An unresolved V gene accounts for under half of the shortfall where checked; the remainder is of unknown origin. The V and J calls and the clone size are those of that table, but D and trimming were determined from the DNA. The sample data list more than 300,000 clones, and 92% of these were observed just once. The ten largest clones capture approximately 17% of the sample.

Summary of the overall study and its limitations: Clinical and demographic metadata were provided uncurated, with the amount varying by source and participant.

This TCR was sampled from a woman in her twenties or thirties who had recovered from COVID-19. The chain couples TRBV5-6 to TRBJ1-1; the D gene identity is not certain. Material: PBMCs or T cells enriched from blood (not recorded which). For the CDR3, the sequence is CASSFGPGEAFF. The base sequence is TGTGCCAGCAGCTTCGGCCCGGGTGAGGCTTTCTTT.